This entry lists 7 T cell receptor beta chains sequenced from one sample in a study of blood T cell repertoires in COVID-19. TCRdb's copy holds only in-frame clones and misses some; the assay was immunoSEQ multiplex PCR. The sample includes 470,000 or so clones, approximately 85% of them seen just once. Sequencing input: peripheral blood. These receptors came from a human donor in a cohort sampled during active COVID-19.

The J gene is TRBJ1-1, the V gene TRBV12-5; no clear D gene. The CDR3 has 19 residues. The germline CDR1 and CDR2 sequences are LGHNT and FRNRAP. V was cut by 0 bases and J by 0 bases, with 20 bases left in between. In DNA form, the CDR3 reads TGTGCTAGTGGTTTGGTACTCTTCCCAAAAAGCAATATGAACACTGAAGCTTTCTTT. Its translation: CASGLVLFPKSNMNTEAFF.

V and J are TRBV7-2 and TRBJ1-1; D is unclear. The CDR3 consists of 14 residues. Germline CDR1 is SGHTA and CDR2 is FQGNSA. V lost 1 base, J lost 4 bases, and 10 bases lay in between. The CDR3 sequence: CASSLEAYTTEAFF. The DNA of the CDR3 is TGTGCCAGCAGCTTAGAAGCCTATACCACTGAAGCTTTCTTT.

The gene calls are TRBV12-3 or TRBV12-4 and TRBJ1-1, with TRBD1 as a possible D gene (6 bases). V lost 1 base and J 11 bases, leaving 11 bases between the germline ends. CDR3 size: 12 residues. CDR3 in amino acids: CASSLDRVDAFF. The CDR3, as DNA: TGTGCCAGCAGTTTAGACAGGGTTGACGCTTTCTTT.

The table lists this clone with a count of one. V usage is TRBV4-3 and J usage is TRBJ2-1; D call uncertain. CDR3 length: 17 residues. Germline V CDR1 and CDR2: LGHNA, YSLEER. The V and J ends lost 1 base and 0 bases respectively, with 13 bases between them. The CDR3 is CASSQGAAVSSYNEQFF. The CDR3 bases are TGCGCCAGCAGCCAAGGAGCTGCGGTCAGCTCCTACAATGAGCAGTTCTTC.

The rearrangement joins TRBV19 to TRBJ1-2; D not resolved. The CDR3 totals 11 residues. V dropped 10 bases and J dropped 3 bases, with 9 bases sitting between them. Germline CDR1 LNHDA, CDR2 SQIVND (reference sequence). Here the CDR3 reads CAIAEDYGYTF. As DNA, the CDR3 is TGTGCCATTGCAGAGGACTATGGCTACACCTTC.

This clone was counted only a few times. This chain connects TRBV28 to TRBJ1-6; a weak D match, TRBD1 (5 bases). Trimming took 6 bases from V and 4 from J, leaving 13 bases between them. Germline CDR1 reads MDHEN; CDR2 reads SYDVKM. CDR3 length: 15 residues. CDR3 loop: CASSSPGQYNSPLHF. CDR3 bases: TGTGCCAGCAGCTCACCAGGGCAATATAATTCACCCCTCCACTTT. The full variable domain, completed using reference TRBV28 and TRBJ1-6, is DVKVTQSSRYLVKRTGEKVFLECVQDMDHENMFWYRQDPGLGLRLIYFSYDVKMKEKGDIPEGYSVSREKKERFSLILESASTNQTSMYLCASSSPGQYNSPLHFGNGTRLTVT.

This rearrangement joins TRBV18 to TRBJ2-3, with TRBD2 matching over 7 bases. The CDR3 is 16 amino acids. The germline gives CDR1 KGHSH, CDR2 LQKENI. The ends lost 3 bases at V and 0 bases at J; junction bases unmatched: 6. As DNA, the CDR3 is TGTGCCAGCTCACCCACGGGACTACCGAGCACAGATACGCAGTATTTT. Translated, it gives CASSPTGLPSTDTQYF. Full variable domain (outside the CDR3, taken from reference TRBV18 and TRBJ2-3): NAGVMQNPRHLVRRRGQEARLRCSPMKGHSHVYWYRQLPEEGLKFMVYLQKENIIDESGMPKERFSAEFPKEGPSILRIQQVVRGDSAAYFCASSPTGLPSTDTQYFGPGTRLTVL.